This T cell receptor (beta chain) was sequenced during a study of response to subunit inactivated influenza vaccine listed by TCRdb under 2018. Regarding the complete study: Deep quantitative T cell receptor repertoire profiling was used in the study to track responses to a trivalent subunit inactivated influenza vaccine.

Findings and caveats that apply to the study as a whole: It was suggested by the authors that each seasonal influenza vaccination may recruit only a limited number of new T cells.

The method behind the library was RT-PCR. The sample was run on an Illumina HiSeq 2500. The public reads were reanalyzed by TCRdb: fastp trimming at Q25, MiXCR alignment, in-frame beta chains only. Every CDR3 protein is listed once, alongside the most common genes and DNA of its rows. This sample is represented by roughly 630,000 distinct CDR3 sequences; around 15% of them were singletons. 7.5% to 9% of the sample is in the top ten clones. This clonotype turned up a few times. The specificity of this receptor is unknown. Base-call qualities are not available, and no considerably larger clone is one nucleotide away. The CDR1 and CDR2 encoded by the germline V gene are MDHEN and SYDVKM. Its CDR3 holds 13 amino acids, cysteine through phenylalanine. Just the 39-base CDR3 DNA is kept, in frame starting at base 1. The V end loses 9 bases and the J end loses 3 bases, and a stretch of 12 bases separates them.

Sequencing used PBMCs from blood, obtained approximately 15 days before vaccination. This chain joins TRBV28 to TRBJ2-1, with the D segment possibly TRBD1 or TRBD2, each aligning over 5 bases. The receptor comes from a man in his fifties or sixties who received an inactivated influenza vaccine. Donor details come from another sample of the same person, matched by shared clones. The DNA sequence is as follows: TGTGCCAGTACTCCGGGGCACTACAATGAGCAGTTCTTC. Translated, this gives CASTPGHYNEQFF.